The 19 T cell receptor beta chains below come from one sample, sequenced in a study of cytomegalovirus exposure and HLA in healthy donors (dated by TCRdb to 2016 to 2017). Receptor amplification or capture employed the immunoSEQ multiplex PCR assay. The multiplex PCR relied on a mix of 60 forward primers for TCR Vbeta segments and 13 reverse primers for TCR Jbeta segments. In TCRdb, the immuneACCESS table is reduced to in-frame sequences with V and J assigned. These tables do not hold every clone; where another copy was compared, an unresolved V gene accounts for under half, and the others remain unexplained. The sample records around 150,000 clones, roughly 77% of which are singletons. Around 2.5% of the sample is in the top ten clones. What was sequenced was PBMCs. The receptors stem from a woman aged 40 to 55 in good health and CMV-seropositive.

The CDR3, as DNA: TGTGCCAGCGCTCTCCGCGAGGGGGCCGGTGGCTACACCTTC. It specifies CASALREGAGGYTF. The gene calls are TRBV27 and TRBJ1-2, with 7 nucleotides matching TRBD1. The CDR3 loop spans 14 amino acids. Germline assignment: CDR1 MNHEY and CDR2 SMNVEV (reference sequence). The trim removed 8 bases at V and 7 bases at J, leaving 13 bases unmatched.

The chain carries TRBV30 and TRBJ1-6; D is ambiguous. Germline V CDR1 and CDR2: GTSNPN, SVGIG (reference sequence). CDR3 length: 16 residues. Between the trimmed V and J ends, which lost 3 bases and 0 bases, there was a span of 12 bases. The CDR3 nucleotides read TGTGCCTGGAGAACAGTCCTGAGCTCCTATAATTCACCCCTCCACTTT. Translated, it gives CAWRTVLSSYNSPLHF.

The V gene is TRBV5-1, the J gene TRBJ1-2, with D possibly matching TRBD1 (5 bases). V lost 1 base and J 4 bases, leaving 14 bases between the germline ends. CDR3 length equals 15 residues. Germline V gives CDR1 SGHRS, CDR2 YFSETQ. The DNA of the CDR3 is TGCGCCAGCAGCTTGAACCAGGGTGGGCTCTATGGCTACACCTTC. Protein product: CASSLNQGGLYGYTF. The entire variable domain, with the rest obtained from reference TRBV5-1 and TRBJ1-2, is as follows: KAGVTQTPRYLIKTRGQQVTLSCSPISGHRSVSWYQQTPGQGLQFLFEYFSETQRNKGNFPGRFSGRQFSNSRSEMNVSTLELGDSALYLCASSLNQGGLYGYTFGSGTRLTVV.

This rearrangement joins TRBV4-3 to TRBJ2-3, with 13 bases matching TRBD2. The CDR3 loop spans 18 amino acids. Trimming at V came to 4 bases and at J to 6 bases, leaving 13 bases not matched to a gene. Germline assignment: CDR1 LGHNA and CDR2 YSLEER. CDR3 amino acids: CASSRVAGTSGNRDTQYF. The CDR3 DNA reads as TGCGCCAGCAGCCGGGTGGCCGGGACTAGCGGGAATCGGGATACGCAGTATTTT.

The rearrangement links TRBV5-4 to TRBJ1-2; D possibly corresponds to TRBD1 (6 bases). The germline V gene has CDR1 SGHNT and CDR2 YYREEE (reference sequence). Trimming took 0 bases from V and 6 from J, leaving 9 bases between them. CDR3 length equals 13 residues. CDR3 protein: CASSLEQGNGYTF. DNA for the CDR3: TGTGCCAGCAGCTTGGAACAGGGAAATGGCTACACCTTC.

The chain joins TRBV7-9 to TRBJ2-2; 11 nucleotides match TRBD1. V trimming: 5 bases; J trimming: 3 bases; junction bases outside the gene matches: 2. The CDR3 extends over 15 amino acids. Germline-derived CDR1 and CDR2 are SEHNR and FQNEAQ (reference sequence). For the CDR3, the DNA is TGTGCCAGCAGCCCGGGACAGGGGGACACCGGGGAGCTGTTTTTT. The encoded protein is CASSPGQGDTGELFF.

J is TRBJ2-7 and V is TRBV10-3; TRBD2 aligns across 15 bases. The V and J ends lost 4 bases and 4 bases, in that order; junction bases with no gene match: 2. The V gene's germline CDR1 is ENHRY and CDR2 SYGVKD. The CDR3 is 15 amino acids. DNA for the CDR3: TGTGCCATCAGTGGTGGGACTAGCGGGAGGTACGAGCAGTACTTC. As protein: CAISGGTSGRYEQYF.

The chain carries TRBV19 and TRBJ2-5; the D gene is possibly TRBD1 (5 bases). The V end was cut by 3 bases, the J end by 5 bases, with 10 bases between. The CDR3 spans 13 residues. From germline, CDR1 is LNHDA and CDR2 SQIVND (reference sequence). The CDR3 spells CASSMTRQETQYF. In DNA form, the CDR3 reads TGTGCCAGTAGTATGACCAGACAGGAGACCCAGTACTTC. Combining the CDR3 with reference TRBV19 and TRBJ2-5 gives the whole variable domain DGGITQSPKYLFRKEGQNVTLSCEQNLNHDAMYWYRQDPGQGLRLIYYSQIVNDFQKGDIAEGYSVSREKKESFPLTVTSAQKNPTAFYLCASSMTRQETQYFGPGTRLLVL.

The chain combines TRBV4-3 with TRBJ2-3; 8 bases line up with TRBD2. The V and J ends lost 0 bases and 6 bases, in that order; junction bases with no gene match: 14. The CDR3 sequence is 18 residues long. Germline lookup yields CDR1 LGHNA and CDR2 YSLEER. This chain's CDR3 is CASSQERRIAGFADTQYF. The DNA of the CDR3 is TGCGCCAGCAGCCAAGAAAGGCGAATAGCGGGGTTTGCTGATACGCAGTATTTT.

Concerning this clone itself: An end of the junction differs from the germline gene, which may be a read error. This CDR3 is also generated by other DNA sequences in the sample. The V and J genes are TRBV9 and TRBJ2-3; 14 positions agree with TRBD2. Germline V gene data show CDR1 as SGDLS and CDR2 as YYNGEE. This CDR3 region has 19 residues. In DNA form, the CDR3 reads TGTGCCAGTAGCGTCGGACTAGCGGGGGGACTTTGGGGCACAGATACGCAGTATTTT. It yields the protein CASSVGLAGGLWGTDTQYF.

J is TRBJ1-6 and V is TRBV15, with TRBD1 matching 9 bases. CDR3 length: 15 residues. The germline V gene has CDR1 LNHNV and CDR2 YYDKDF (reference sequence). V gave up 3 bases and J gave up 9 bases; unmatched junction bases: 6. The CDR3 DNA reads as TGTGCCACCAGCAGGACCCGGGACAGGGCTTCACCCCTCCACTTT. Protein sequence: CATSRTRDRASPLHF.

The J gene is TRBJ2-2, the V gene TRBV5-4; perhaps TRBD2 as D (6 bases). Germline values: CDR1 SGHNT, CDR2 YYREEE (reference sequence). This CDR3 is 15 amino acids long. V gave up 3 bases and J gave up 5 bases, with 14 bases separating them. The CDR3 coding sequence is TGTGCCAGCAGCTCGGAGGGGACCGGGACCGGGGAGCTGTTTTTT. This encodes CASSSEGTGTGELFF.

The chain couples TRBV5-1 to TRBJ1-2, with D maybe TRBD1 (6 bases). V lost 6 bases and J lost 8, with 14 bases in between. CDR1 and CDR2 from the germline V gene are SGHRS and YFSETQ. The CDR3 is 12 amino acids. DNA for the CDR3: TGCGCCAGCATCTTACAGGGATCGGGCTACACCTTC. It encodes CASILQGSGYTF.

The chain employs TRBV7-6 and TRBJ1-1; maybe TRBD1 (6 bases). Germline CDR1 reads SGHVS; CDR2 reads FNYEAQ. This CDR3 has 13 amino acids. V was shortened by 3 bases and J by 5 bases, with 10 bases between the two germline ends. CDR3 coding DNA: TGTGCCAGCAGCTTTAATCAGGGGACTGAAGCTTTCTTT. It translates to CASSFNQGTEAFF.

This clone came up a few times. The chain employs TRBV4-2 and TRBJ2-2; 12 positions match TRBD2. V trimming: 1 base; J trimming: 7 bases; junction bases outside the gene matches: 7. The germline V gene has CDR1 LGHNA and CDR2 YNFKEQ. The CDR3 runs 17 residues. CDR3 protein: CASSQGLAGGQIGELFF. CDR3 in DNA: TGTGCCAGCAGCCAAGGGCTAGCGGGAGGGCAAATCGGGGAGCTGTTTTTT.

The chain joins TRBV2 to TRBJ2-1; TRBD2 aligns across 7 bases. V dropped 4 bases and J dropped 8; count of bases not matched to a gene: 5. CDR1 SNHLY and CDR2 FYNNEI come from the germline V gene. CDR3 length equals 13 residues. The CDR3 DNA reads as TGTGCCAGCAGTGGGACTAGATCCCATGAGCAGTTCTTC. This sequence encodes CASSGTRSHEQFF.

The V call is TRBV6-5, the J call TRBJ2-3; 7 bases fit TRBD2. Germline V CDR1 and CDR2: MNHEY, SVGAGI. The J segment lost 0 bases and the V segment lost 2 bases, leaving 2 bases of the junction unmatched. The CDR3 length is 15 residues. The CDR3 DNA is TGTGCCAGCAGTTACCCGGGGGGTAGCACAGATACGCAGTATTTT. This translates into CASSYPGGSTDTQYF.

This clone was observed once. The V gene is TRBV1, the J gene TRBJ2-3; TRBD2, the D gene given by the table, was not confirmed from the DNA. TRBV1 is assigned pseudogene status. This CDR3 is built from 17 residues. As DNA, the CDR3 is TGCACCATAAGAAGGGGAGCGGGGGCCGGGAGCACAGATACGCAGTATTTT. Translation gives CTIRRGAGAGSTDTQYF.

V and J are TRBV7-8 and TRBJ1-4; 9 bases map to TRBD1. The germline V gene encodes CDR1 SGHVS and CDR2 FQNEAQ. This CDR3 is built from 16 residues. After removal of 5 bases from V and 5 bases from J, the junction contained 9 bases not matched to a gene. CDR3 bases: TGTGCCAGCAGCCCTAGGGACAGGGTAAAAAATGAAAAACTGTTTTTT. It is translated as CASSPRDRVKNEKLFF. Variable domain in full (rest from reference TRBV7-8 and TRBJ1-4): GAGVSQSPRYKVAKRGQDVALRCDPISGHVSLFWYQQALGQGPEFLTYFQNEAQLDKSGLPSDRFFAERPEGSVSTLKIQRTQQEDSAVYLCASSPRDRVKNEKLFFGSGTQLSVL.